This TCR beta chain was obtained from a study of regulatory T cells in long-lasting Graves disease. As for the study in general: The term persistent Graves' disease signified upward of 5 years on antithyroid drugs with positive TSH receptor antibodies.

Study-level findings and limits: Small sample size may have lowered accuracy. Segments TRBV28, TRBJ1-2 and TRBJ2-5 showed preferential usage in persistent disease. Patients whose Graves' disease persisted exhibited lower TCR diversity than those newly diagnosed.

Germline V CDR1 and CDR2: SGDLS, YYNGEE. The CDR3 is 15 amino acids. V lost 4 bases to trimming and J lost 2 bases, with 16 bases between them. CDR3 regions were amplified by Arm-PCR using iRepertoire HTBI primers to build TCR beta libraries. TCRdb redid the calling of the multiplex PCR reads with MiXCR, one entry per CDR3 protein. The sample holds over 350,000 distinct CDR3 sequences, around 21% seen once. The time point: persistent/refractory GD, antithyroid drugs over 5 years with positive TRAb. RNA extracted from PBMCs served as the sequencing template. A word on this clonotype: The target antigen is unknown.

The TCR was taken from a female donor with Graves disease. Sequences were derived from peripheral blood mononuclear cells (PBMCs), sampled when the disease was refractory, from a patient treated with antithyroid drugs. This chain uses TRBV9 with TRBJ2-7; no firm D call. The CDR3 DNA reads TGTGCCAGCAGCCCAACCATAGGGTCCCCCTACGAGCAGTACTTC. Translating gives CASSPTIGSPYEQYF.